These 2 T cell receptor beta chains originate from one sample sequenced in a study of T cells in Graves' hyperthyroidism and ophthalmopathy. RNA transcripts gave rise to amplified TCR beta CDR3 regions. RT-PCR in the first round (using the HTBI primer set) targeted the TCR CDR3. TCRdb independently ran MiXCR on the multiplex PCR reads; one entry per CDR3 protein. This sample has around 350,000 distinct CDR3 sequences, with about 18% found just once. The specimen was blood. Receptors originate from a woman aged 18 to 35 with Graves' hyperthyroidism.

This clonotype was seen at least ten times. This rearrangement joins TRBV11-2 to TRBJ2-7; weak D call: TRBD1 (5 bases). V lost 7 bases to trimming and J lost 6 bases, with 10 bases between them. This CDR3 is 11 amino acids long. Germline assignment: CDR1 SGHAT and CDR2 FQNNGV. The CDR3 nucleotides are TGTGCCAGCAACTGGGGCCTCGAGCAGTACTTC. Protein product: CASNWGLEQYF.

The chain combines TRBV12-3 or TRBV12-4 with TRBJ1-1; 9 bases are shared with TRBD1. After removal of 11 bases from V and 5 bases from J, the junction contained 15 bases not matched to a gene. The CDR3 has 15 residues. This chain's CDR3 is CAQSDDRGSGTEAFF. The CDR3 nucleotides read TGTGCCCAATCCGATGACAGGGGGTCGGGAACTGAAGCTTTCTTT.